This T cell receptor (beta chain) appears in the sequencing data of a study of shared clonotypes between healthy human individuals. Overall study results and limits: Clonotype sharing levels among donors were expected to vary with sequencing depth. With several donors compared, 4.5% to 6.5% of naive CD4 clonotypes were shared.

This clone was seen a handful of times. No antigen is known for it. The CDR3 extends over 13 amino acids. The germline CDR1 and CDR2 sequences are SGHAT and FQNNGV. V lost 7 bases, J lost 8 bases, and 10 bases stayed unmatched. Replicate PCRs from sorted subsets contained 200 ng DNA, which is tens of thousands of T cell genomes. The protocol was immunoSEQ multiplex PCR, while the TCRdb copy is restricted to in-frame clones and leaves out a portion. The sample shows around 700,000 clones, about two thirds of them seen only once. Within Nashville, Tennessee resided all donors, each a Caucasian adult. V usage is TRBV11-2 and J usage is TRBJ1-2; 7 nucleotides line up with TRBD1. The sequenced sample consisted of memory CD4+ T cells sorted from blood. Subset given: CD45RA-negative fraction. The clonotype comes from a woman aged 25 to 45 in good health. Here the CDR3 DNA reads TGTGCCAGCACCCCAGGAGGGGGCGAAGGCTACACCTTC. It specifies CASTPGGGEGYTF.